This T cell receptor (beta chain) was sequenced for a study of human CD8 memory T cell subsets. A UMI-labeled 5' RACE approach was the method that produced the TCR beta libraries. For each CDR3 protein, TCRdb gives one entry from its re-call of the 5' RACE reads, without DNA. Its clone listing holds 15,000 to 20,000 distinct CDR3 sequences. Sequenced: CD8+ stem-like memory T cells (TSCM and TCM) sorted from PBMCs. The subset here: stem-like memory CD8 T cells (TSTEM), CCR7+ PD-1- TIGIT-. The TCR was taken from a human donor in good health.

CDR3 residues: CASSLAGELFF. V usage is TRBV7-9 and J usage is TRBJ2-2. CDR1 and CDR2 from the germline V gene are SEHNR and FQNEAQ (reference sequence). This CDR3 has 11 residues.